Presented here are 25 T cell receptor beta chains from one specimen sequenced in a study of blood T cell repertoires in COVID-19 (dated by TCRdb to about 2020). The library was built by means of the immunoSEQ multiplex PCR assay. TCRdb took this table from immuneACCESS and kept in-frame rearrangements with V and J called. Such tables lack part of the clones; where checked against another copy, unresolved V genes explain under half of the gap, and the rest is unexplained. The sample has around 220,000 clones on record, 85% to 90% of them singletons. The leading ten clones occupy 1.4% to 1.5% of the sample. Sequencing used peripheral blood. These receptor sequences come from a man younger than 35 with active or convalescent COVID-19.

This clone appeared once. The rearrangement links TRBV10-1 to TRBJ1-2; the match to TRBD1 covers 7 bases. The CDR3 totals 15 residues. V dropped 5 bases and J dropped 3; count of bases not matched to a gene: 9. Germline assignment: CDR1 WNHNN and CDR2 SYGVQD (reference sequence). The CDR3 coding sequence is TGCGCCAGCAGTAATGGGACAGCTCAGTACTATGGCTACACCTTC. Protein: CASSNGTAQYYGYTF.

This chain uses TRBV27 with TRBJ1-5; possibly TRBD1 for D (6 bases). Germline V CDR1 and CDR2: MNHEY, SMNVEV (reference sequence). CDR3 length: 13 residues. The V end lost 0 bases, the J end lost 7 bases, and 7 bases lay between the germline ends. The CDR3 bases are TGTGCCAGCAGTTTATCTCAGGGGCAGCCCCAGCATTTT. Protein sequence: CASSLSQGQPQHF.

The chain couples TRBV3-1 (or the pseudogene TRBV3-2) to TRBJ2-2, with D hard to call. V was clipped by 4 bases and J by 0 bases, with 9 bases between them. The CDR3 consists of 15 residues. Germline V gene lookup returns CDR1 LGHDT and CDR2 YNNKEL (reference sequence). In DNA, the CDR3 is TGTGCCAGCAGCCCCAGCGTACCGAACACCGGGGAGCTGTTTTTT. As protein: CASSPSVPNTGELFF.

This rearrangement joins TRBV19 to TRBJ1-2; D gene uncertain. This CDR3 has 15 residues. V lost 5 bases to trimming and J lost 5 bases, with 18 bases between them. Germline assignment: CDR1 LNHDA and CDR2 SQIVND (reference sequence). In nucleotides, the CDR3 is TGTGCCAGTAGTCCCCACCCCCCAGGAGGGTATGGCTACACCTTC. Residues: CASSPHPPGGYGYTF.

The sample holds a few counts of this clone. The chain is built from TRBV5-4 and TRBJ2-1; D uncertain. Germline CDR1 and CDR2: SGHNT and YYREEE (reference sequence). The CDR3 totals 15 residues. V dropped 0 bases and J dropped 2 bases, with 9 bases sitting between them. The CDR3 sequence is CASSLDPTTYNEQFF. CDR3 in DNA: TGTGCCAGCAGCTTGGACCCTACCACCTACAATGAGCAGTTCTTC. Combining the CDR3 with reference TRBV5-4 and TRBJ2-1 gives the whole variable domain ETGVTQSPTHLIKTRGQQVTLRCSSQSGHNTVSWYQQALGQGPQFIFQYYREEENGRGNFPPRFSGLQFPNYSSELNVNALELDDSALYLCASSLDPTTYNEQFFGPGTRLTVL.

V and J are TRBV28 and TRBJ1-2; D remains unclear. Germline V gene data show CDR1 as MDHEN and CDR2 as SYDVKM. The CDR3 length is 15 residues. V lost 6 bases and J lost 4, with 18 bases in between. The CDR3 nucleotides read TGTGCCAGCAGCCCATTACCTTTGGGCGCCTATGGCTACACCTTC. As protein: CASSPLPLGAYGYTF.

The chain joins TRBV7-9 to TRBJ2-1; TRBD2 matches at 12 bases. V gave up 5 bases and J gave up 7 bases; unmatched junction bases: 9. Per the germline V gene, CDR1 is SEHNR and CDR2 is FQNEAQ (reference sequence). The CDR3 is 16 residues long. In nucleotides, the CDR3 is TGTGCCAGCAGCCCCCGAGGCGGACTAGCGGGAAATGAGCAGTTCTTC. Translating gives CASSPRGGLAGNEQFF.

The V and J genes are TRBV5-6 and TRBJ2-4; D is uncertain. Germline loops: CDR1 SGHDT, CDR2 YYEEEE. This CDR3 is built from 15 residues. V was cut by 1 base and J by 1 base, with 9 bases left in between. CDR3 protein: CASSLSNYAKNIQYF. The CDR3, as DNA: TGTGCCAGCAGCTTGTCTAATTATGCCAAAAACATTCAGTACTTC.

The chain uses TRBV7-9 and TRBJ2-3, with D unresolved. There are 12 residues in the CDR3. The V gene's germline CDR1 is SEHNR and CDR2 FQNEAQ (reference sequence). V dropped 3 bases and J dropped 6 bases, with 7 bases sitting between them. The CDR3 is CASSFTEDTQYF. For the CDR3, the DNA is TGTGCCAGCAGCTTCACGGAGGATACGCAGTATTTT.

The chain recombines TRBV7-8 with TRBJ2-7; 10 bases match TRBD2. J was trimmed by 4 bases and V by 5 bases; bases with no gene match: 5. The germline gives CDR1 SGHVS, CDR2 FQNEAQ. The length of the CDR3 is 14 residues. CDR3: CASSRTSGLYEQYF. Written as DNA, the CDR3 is TGTGCCAGCAGCCGGACTAGCGGTTTATACGAGCAGTACTTC.

The CDR3 coding sequence is TGTGCCAGCAGCTTTGGGGGAGGGACCCAGTACTTC. It is translated as CASSFGGGTQYF. J is TRBJ2-5 and V is TRBV7-6, with D perhaps matching TRBD2 (6 bases). The CDR3 length is 12 residues. V dropped 3 bases and J dropped 7 bases, with 9 bases sitting between them. Germline CDR1 is SGHVS and CDR2 is FNYEAQ.

The CDR3 region has the DNA TGTGCCAGCACCGAAGCGGGGAACACTGAAGCTTTCTTT. Translating gives CASTEAGNTEAFF. The V and J genes are TRBV28 and TRBJ1-1; D call uncertain. V gave up 7 bases and J gave up 1 base, with 10 bases separating them. The germline V gene encodes CDR1 MDHEN and CDR2 SYDVKM. The CDR3 extends over 13 amino acids.

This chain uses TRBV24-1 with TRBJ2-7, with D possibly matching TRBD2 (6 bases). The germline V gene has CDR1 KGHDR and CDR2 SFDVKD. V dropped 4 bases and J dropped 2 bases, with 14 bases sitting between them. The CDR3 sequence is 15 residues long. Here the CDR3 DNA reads TGTGCCACCAGTGACGGAGCAGGGAGGACCTACGAGCAGTACTTC. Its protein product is CATSDGAGRTYEQYF.

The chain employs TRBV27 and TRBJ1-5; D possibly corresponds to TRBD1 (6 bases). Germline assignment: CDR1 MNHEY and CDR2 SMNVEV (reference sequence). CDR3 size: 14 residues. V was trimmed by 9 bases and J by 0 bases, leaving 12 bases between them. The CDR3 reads CARRTDYSNQPQHF. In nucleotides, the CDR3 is TGTGCCAGACGGACAGATTATAGCAATCAGCCCCAGCATTTT.

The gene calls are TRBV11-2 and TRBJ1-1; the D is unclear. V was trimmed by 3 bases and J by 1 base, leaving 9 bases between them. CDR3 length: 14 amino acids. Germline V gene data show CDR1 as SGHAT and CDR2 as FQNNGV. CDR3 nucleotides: TGTGCCAGCAGCTTTTTGTCGGGGAACACTGAAGCTTTCTTT. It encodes CASSFLSGNTEAFF.

The CDR3 sequence is CASSLNPTDGYTF. For the CDR3, the DNA is TGCGCCAGCAGCCTAAACCCTACAGATGGCTACACCTTC. The chain links TRBV5-1 to TRBJ1-2, with D uncertain. V lost 4 bases, J lost 6 bases, and 13 bases lay in between. Germline V gene lookup returns CDR1 SGHRS and CDR2 YFSETQ. CDR3 length equals 13 residues.

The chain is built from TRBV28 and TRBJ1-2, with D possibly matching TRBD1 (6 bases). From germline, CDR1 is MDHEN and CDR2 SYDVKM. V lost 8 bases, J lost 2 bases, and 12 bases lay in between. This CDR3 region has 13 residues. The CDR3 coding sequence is TGTGCCAGCCAAGGGACACCGAACTATGGCTACACCTTC. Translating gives CASQGTPNYGYTF.

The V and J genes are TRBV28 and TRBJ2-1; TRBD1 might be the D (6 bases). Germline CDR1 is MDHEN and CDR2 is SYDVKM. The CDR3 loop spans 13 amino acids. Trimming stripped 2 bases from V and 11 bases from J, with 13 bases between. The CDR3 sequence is CASSLAVQGKQFF. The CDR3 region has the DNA TGTGCCAGCAGTTTAGCCGTACAGGGTAAGCAGTTCTTC.

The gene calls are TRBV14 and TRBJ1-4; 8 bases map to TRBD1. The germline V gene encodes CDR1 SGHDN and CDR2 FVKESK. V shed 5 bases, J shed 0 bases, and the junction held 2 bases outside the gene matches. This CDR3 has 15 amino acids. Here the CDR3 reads CASSTGQATNEKLFF. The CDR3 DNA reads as TGTGCCAGCAGCACGGGACAGGCAACTAATGAAAAACTGTTTTTT.

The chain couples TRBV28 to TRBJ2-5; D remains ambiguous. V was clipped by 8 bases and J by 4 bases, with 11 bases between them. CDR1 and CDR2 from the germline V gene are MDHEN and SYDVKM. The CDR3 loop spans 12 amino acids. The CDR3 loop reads CASGLPGETQYF. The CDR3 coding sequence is TGTGCCAGCGGATTACCGGGAGAGACCCAGTACTTC.

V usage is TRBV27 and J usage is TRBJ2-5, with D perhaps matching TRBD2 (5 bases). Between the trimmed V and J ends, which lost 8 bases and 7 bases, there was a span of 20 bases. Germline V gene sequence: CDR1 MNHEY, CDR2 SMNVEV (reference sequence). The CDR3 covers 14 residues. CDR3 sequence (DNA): TGTGCCAGCGGAGAGAGGGCGGGTGGTGGGACCCAGTACTTC. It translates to CASGERAGGGTQYF.

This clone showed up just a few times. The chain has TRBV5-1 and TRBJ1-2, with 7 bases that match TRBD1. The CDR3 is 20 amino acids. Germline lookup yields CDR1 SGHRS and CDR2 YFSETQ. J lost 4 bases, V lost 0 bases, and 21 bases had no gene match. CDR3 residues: CASSLDRHRGKKWKSYGYTF. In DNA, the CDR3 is TGCGCCAGCAGCTTGGATCGTCACAGGGGAAAAAAGTGGAAGTCCTATGGCTACACCTTC.

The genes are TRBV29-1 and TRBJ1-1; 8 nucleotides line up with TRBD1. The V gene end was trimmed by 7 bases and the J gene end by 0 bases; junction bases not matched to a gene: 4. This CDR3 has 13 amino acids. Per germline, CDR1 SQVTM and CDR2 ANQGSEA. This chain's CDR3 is CSGEQGVNTEAFF. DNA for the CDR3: TGCAGCGGCGAACAGGGGGTGAACACTGAAGCTTTCTTT.

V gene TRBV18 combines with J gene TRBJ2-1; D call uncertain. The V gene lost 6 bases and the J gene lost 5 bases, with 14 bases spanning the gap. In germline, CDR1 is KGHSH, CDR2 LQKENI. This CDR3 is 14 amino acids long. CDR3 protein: CASSPAPQDNEQFF. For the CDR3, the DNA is TGTGCCAGCTCGCCCGCTCCTCAGGACAATGAGCAGTTCTTC. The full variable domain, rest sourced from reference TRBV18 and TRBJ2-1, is NAGVMQNPRHLVRRRGQEARLRCSPMKGHSHVYWYRQLPEEGLKFMVYLQKENIIDESGMPKERFSAEFPKEGPSILRIQQVVRGDSAAYFCASSPAPQDNEQFFGPGTRLTVL.

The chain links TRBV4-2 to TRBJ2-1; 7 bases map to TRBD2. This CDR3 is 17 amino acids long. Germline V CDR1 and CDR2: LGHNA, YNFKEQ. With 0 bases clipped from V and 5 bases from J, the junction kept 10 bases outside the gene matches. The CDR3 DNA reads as TGTGCCAGCAGCCAAGATACCGGGTCGGGGGGTCACAATGAGCAGTTCTTC. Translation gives CASSQDTGSGGHNEQFF.